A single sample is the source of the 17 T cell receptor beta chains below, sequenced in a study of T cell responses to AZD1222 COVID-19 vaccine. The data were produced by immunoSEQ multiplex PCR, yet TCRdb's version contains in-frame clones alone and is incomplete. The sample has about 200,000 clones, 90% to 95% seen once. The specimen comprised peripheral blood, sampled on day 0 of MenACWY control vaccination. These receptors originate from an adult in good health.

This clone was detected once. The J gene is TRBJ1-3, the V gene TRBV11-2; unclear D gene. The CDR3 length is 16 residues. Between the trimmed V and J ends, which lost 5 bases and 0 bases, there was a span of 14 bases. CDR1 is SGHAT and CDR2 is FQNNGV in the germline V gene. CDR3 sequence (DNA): TGTGCCAGCAGCCTAATAAGACGGACCTCTGGAAACACCATATATTTT. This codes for CASSLIRRTSGNTIYF.

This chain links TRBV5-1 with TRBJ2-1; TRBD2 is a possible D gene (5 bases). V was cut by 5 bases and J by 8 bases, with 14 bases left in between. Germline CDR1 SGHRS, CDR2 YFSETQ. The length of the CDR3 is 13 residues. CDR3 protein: CASSFEGLDEQFF. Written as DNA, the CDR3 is TGCGCCAGCAGTTTTGAGGGCCTAGATGAGCAGTTCTTC. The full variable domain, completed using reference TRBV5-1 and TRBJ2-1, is KAGVTQTPRYLIKTRGQQVTLSCSPISGHRSVSWYQQTPGQGLQFLFEYFSETQRNKGNFPGRFSGRQFSNSRSEMNVSTLELGDSALYLCASSFEGLDEQFFGPGTRLTVL.

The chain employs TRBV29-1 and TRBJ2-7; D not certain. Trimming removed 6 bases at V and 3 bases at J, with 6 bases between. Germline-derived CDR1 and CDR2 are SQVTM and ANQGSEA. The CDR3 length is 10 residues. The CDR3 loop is CSVEDYEQYF. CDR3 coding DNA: TGCAGCGTCGAGGACTACGAGCAGTACTTC.

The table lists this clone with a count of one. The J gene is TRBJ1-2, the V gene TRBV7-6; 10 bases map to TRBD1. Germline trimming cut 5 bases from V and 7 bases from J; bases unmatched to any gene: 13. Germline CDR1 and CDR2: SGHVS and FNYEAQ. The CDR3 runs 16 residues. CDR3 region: CASSQAVGQGTPGYTF. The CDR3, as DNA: TGTGCCAGCAGCCAAGCCGTGGGACAGGGGACCCCTGGCTACACCTTC. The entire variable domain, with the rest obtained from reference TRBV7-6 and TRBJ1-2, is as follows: GAGVSQSPRYKVTKRGQDVALRCDPISGHVSLYWYRQALGQGPEFLTYFNYEAQQDKSGLPNDRFSAERPEGSISTLTIQRTEQRDSAMYRCASSQAVGQGTPGYTFGSGTRLTVV.

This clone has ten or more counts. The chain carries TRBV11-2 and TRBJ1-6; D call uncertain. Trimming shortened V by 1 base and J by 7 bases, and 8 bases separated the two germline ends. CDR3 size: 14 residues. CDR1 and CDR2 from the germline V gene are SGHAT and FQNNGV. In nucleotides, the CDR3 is TGTGCCAGCAGCTTAGGGGATCGGAATTCACCCCTCCACTTT. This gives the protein CASSLGDRNSPLHF.

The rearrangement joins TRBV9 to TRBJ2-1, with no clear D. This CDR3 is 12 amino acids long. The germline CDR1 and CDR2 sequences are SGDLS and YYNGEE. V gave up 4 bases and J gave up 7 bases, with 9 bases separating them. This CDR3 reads CASSSLANEQFF. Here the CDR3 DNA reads TGTGCCAGCAGCAGTCTGGCTAATGAGCAGTTCTTC.

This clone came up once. CDR3 sequence: CASSRTGGPVEQFF. CDR3 in DNA: TGTGCCAGCAGCCGGACAGGGGGGCCCGTTGAGCAGTTCTTC. This chain connects TRBV7-8 to TRBJ2-1; TRBD1 agrees at 10 bases. This CDR3 is built from 14 residues. J gave up 9 bases and V 5 bases, and 7 bases lay outside the gene matches. Germline assignment: CDR1 SGHVS and CDR2 FQNEAQ.

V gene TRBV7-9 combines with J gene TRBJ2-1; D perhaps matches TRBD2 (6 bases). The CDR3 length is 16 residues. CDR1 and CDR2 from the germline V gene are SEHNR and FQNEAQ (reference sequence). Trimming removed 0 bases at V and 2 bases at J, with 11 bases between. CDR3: CASSLAGGDAYNEQFF. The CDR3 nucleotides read TGTGCCAGCAGCTTAGCGGGCGGGGACGCCTACAATGAGCAGTTCTTC.

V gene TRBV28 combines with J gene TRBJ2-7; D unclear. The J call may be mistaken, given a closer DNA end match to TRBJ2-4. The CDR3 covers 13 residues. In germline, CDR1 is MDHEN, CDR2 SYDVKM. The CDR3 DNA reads TGTGCCAGCAGTTTATCCCGGACCTTCATTCAGTACTTC. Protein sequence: CASSLSRTFIQYF.

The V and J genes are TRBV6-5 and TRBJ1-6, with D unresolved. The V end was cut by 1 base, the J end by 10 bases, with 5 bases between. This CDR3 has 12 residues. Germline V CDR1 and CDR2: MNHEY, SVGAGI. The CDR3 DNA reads TGTGCCAGCAGTTACTTAAGATCACCCCTCCACTTT. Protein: CASSYLRSPLHF.

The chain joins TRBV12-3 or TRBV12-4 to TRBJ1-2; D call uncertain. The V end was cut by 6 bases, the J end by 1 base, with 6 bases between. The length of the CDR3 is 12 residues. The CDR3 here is CASSPINYGYTF. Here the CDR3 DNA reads TGTGCCAGCAGCCCCATTAACTATGGCTACACCTTC.

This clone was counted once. The CDR3 is CASSSMDWTGGVLDGYTF. In DNA, the CDR3 is TGTGCCAGCAGCTCGATGGACTGGACAGGGGGGGTTTTGGATGGCTACACCTTC. V is TRBV7-6 and J is TRBJ1-2; TRBD1 matches at 10 bases. The CDR3 has 18 residues. Germline CDR1 is SGHVS and CDR2 is FNYEAQ. The J segment lost 6 bases and the V segment lost 4 bases, leaving 17 bases of the junction unmatched.

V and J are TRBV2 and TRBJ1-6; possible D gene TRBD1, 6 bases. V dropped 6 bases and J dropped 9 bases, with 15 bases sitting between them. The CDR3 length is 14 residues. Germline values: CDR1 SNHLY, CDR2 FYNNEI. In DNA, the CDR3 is TGTGCCAGCAGCACCCAGGGGCCGGGTTCACCCCTCCACTTT. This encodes CASSTQGPGSPLHF.

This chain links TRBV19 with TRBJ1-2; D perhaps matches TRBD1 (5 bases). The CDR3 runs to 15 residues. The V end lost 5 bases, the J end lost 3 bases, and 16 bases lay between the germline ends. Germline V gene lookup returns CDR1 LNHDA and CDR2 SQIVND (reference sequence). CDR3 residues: CASSSHGADYYGYTF. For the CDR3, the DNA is TGTGCCAGTAGTTCGCACGGGGCGGATTACTATGGCTACACCTTC.

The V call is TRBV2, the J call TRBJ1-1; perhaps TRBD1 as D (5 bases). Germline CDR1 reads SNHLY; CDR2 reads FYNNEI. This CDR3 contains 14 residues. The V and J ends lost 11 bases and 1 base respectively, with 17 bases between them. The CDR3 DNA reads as TGTGCCGGGCTTTTACGACAGACGAACACTGAAGCTTTCTTT. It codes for CAGLLRQTNTEAFF.

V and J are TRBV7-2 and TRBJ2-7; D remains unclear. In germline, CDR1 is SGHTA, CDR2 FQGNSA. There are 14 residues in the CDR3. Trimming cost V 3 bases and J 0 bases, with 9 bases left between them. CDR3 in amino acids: CASSLAHTSYEQYF. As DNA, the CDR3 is TGTGCCAGCAGCTTGGCCCACACCTCCTACGAGCAGTACTTC.

The CDR3 loop is CASSPHVNTEAFF. The CDR3 DNA reads as TGTGCCAGCAGCCCTCATGTGAACACTGAAGCTTTCTTT. The chain links TRBV9 to TRBJ1-1; no reliable D call. This CDR3 spans 13 amino acids. Germline assignment: CDR1 SGDLS and CDR2 YYNGEE. V lost 4 bases and J lost 0, with 7 bases in between.